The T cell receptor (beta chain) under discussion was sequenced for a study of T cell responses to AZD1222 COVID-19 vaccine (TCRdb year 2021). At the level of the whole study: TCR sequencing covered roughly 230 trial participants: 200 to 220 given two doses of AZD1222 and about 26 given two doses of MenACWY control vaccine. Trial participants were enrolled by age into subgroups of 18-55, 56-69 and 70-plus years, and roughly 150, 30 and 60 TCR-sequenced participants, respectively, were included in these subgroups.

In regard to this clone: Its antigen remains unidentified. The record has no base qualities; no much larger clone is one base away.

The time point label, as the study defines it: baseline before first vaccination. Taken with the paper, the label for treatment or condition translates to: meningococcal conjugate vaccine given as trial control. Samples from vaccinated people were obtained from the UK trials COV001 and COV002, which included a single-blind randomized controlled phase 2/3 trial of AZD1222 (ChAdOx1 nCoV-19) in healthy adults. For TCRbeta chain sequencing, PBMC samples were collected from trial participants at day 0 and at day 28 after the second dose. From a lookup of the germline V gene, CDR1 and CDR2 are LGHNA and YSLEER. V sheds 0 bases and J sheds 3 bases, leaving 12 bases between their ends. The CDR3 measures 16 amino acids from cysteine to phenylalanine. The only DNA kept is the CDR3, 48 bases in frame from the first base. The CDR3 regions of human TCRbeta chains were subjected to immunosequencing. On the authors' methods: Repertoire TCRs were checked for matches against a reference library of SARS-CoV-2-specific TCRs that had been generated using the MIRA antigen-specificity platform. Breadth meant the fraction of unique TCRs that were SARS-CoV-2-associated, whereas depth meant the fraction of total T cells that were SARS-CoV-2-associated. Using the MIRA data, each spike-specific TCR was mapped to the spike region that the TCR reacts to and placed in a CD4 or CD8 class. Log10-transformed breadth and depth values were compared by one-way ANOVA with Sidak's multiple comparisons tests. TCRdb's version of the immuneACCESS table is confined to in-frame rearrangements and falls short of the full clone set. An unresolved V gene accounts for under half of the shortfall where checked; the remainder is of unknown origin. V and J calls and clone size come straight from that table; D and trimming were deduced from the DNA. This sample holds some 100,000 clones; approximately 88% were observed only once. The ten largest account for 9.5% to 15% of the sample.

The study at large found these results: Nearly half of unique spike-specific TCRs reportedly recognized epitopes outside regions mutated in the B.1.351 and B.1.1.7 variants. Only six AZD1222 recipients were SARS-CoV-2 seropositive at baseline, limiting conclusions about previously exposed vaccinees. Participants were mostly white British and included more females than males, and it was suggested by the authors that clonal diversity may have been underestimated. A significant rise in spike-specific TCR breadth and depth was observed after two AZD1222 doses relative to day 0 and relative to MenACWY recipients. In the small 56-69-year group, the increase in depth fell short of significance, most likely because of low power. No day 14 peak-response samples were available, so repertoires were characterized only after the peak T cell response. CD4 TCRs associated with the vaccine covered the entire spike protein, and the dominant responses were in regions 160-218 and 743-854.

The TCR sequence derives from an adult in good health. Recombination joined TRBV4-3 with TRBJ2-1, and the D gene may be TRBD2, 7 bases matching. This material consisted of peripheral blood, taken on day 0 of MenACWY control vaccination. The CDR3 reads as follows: CASSQDWGGDYNEQFF. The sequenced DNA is TGCGCCAGCAGCCAAGATTGGGGGGGCGACTACAATGAGCAGTTCTTC.